This T cell receptor beta chain was obtained from a study of Ad26.COV2.S vaccination and SARS-CoV-2 variants. Study outcomes and limitations: Spike-specific TCR breadth in vaccine recipients exceeded that seen in placebo recipients.

Trimming took off 7 bases at V and 2 bases at J, with 17 bases between the two ends. The germline gives CDR1 SNHLY, CDR2 FYNNEI. The CDR3 is made up of 15 amino acids. Worth noting for this clone: The target antigen is unknown.

Indicated treatment: roughly 19 received Ad26.COV2.S at low or high dose, single or two shots; about 5 received placebo; per-sample allocation not given. All samples were drawn on day 63, counting from the first vaccine or placebo injection. This vaccine is an Ad26 vector that expresses the Wuhan-strain SARS-CoV-2 spike. Produced via immunoSEQ multiplex PCR; TCRdb's table is partial and in-frame only. The table has roughly 380,000 clones, around 86% seen once; the top ten hold 3.4%. The receptor's source is a person between 18 and 59 years old who received the Ad26.COV2.S COVID-19 vaccine or a placebo. Sample: peripheral blood, taken in a trial of Ad26.COV2.S vaccine versus placebo. V and J are TRBV2 and TRBJ2-5; D could derive from TRBD1 or TRBD2 (6 bases each). CDR3 nucleotides: TGTGCCAGCATGTGGAGGGGGAGACCGCAAGAGACCCAGTACTTC. Its translation: CASMWRGRPQETQYF.